This T cell receptor (beta chain) was sequenced during a study of cytomegalovirus exposure and HLA in healthy donors. Study-level findings and limits: Reports described diagnosis of cytomegalovirus status by the classifier as highly specific and sensitive.

Use of 60 Vbeta and 13 Jbeta primers characterized the PCR. Sequencing used immunoSEQ multiplex PCR; TCRdb keeps in-frame clones, though not all of them. The table has roughly 240,000 clones, about 88% seen once; the top ten hold 0.2% to 0.25%. Points on this clone: Its antigen is as yet unknown.

Each donor was healthy, and each was a bone marrow donor. Unmatched junction bases numbered 6, after V lost 7 bases and J lost 6 bases. Germline lookup yields CDR1 SGHKS and CDR2 YYEKEE (reference sequence). The CDR3 extends over 14 amino acids. The V call is TRBV5-5, the J call TRBJ2-1, with 11 positions matching TRBD1. This receptor was taken from a girl aged 2 to 10 in good health and CMV-seronegative. Sample: PBMCs. Here the CDR3 reads CASLGQGVVNEQFF. Written as DNA, the CDR3 is TGTGCCAGCCTGGGACAGGGGGTGGTCAATGAGCAGTTCTTC.